The 21 T cell receptor beta chains in this list originate from one sample, sequenced in a study of cytomegalovirus exposure and HLA in healthy donors. This PCR relied on a set of 60 Vbeta primers and 13 Jbeta primers. Sequencing used immunoSEQ multiplex PCR; TCRdb keeps in-frame clones, though not all of them. The table lists some 120,000 clones. The sequencing input was PBMCs. Receptors were obtained from a man between 18 and 35 years old in good health and CMV-seronegative.

CDR3 coding DNA: TGTGCCAGCAGCCGAACCGGGACAGGGGCCCTGAGCACTGAAGCTTTCTTT. It specifies CASSRTGTGALSTEAFF. J is TRBJ1-1 and V is TRBV11-2; 10 positions agree with TRBD1. In germline, CDR1 is SGHAT, CDR2 FQNNGV. The CDR3 contains 17 residues. V shed 5 bases, J shed 4 bases, and the junction held 13 bases outside the gene matches.

The chain's CDR3 is CASSLGAYNEQFF. The CDR3 DNA reads as TGCGCCAGCAGCTTGGGGGCTTACAATGAGCAGTTCTTC. The chain has TRBV5-1 and TRBJ2-1; D is uncertain. Trimming stripped 0 bases from V and 4 bases from J, with 5 bases between. Germline V CDR1 and CDR2: SGHRS, YFSETQ. This CDR3 region has 13 residues.

V gene TRBV28 combines with J gene TRBJ2-5, with D tentatively TRBD2 (5 bases). Per the germline V gene, CDR1 is MDHEN and CDR2 is SYDVKM. The CDR3 covers 13 residues. Trimming took off 7 bases at V and 4 bases at J, with 13 bases between the two ends. CDR3 amino acids: CASKIRGGETQYF. Here the CDR3 DNA reads TGTGCCAGCAAAATCCGAGGAGGAGAGACCCAGTACTTC.

This rearrangement joins TRBV10-3 to TRBJ1-5, with 10 bases matching TRBD1. In germline, CDR1 is ENHRY, CDR2 SYGVKD. V lost 9 bases, J lost 6 bases, and 8 bases stayed unmatched. The CDR3 covers 14 residues. The CDR3 protein is CAIGVGQGFQPQHF. As DNA, the CDR3 is TGTGCCATTGGCGTGGGACAGGGGTTTCAGCCCCAGCATTTT.

The gene calls are TRBV4-1 and TRBJ2-5; TRBD2 matches 7 bases. The CDR3 is 14 amino acids. From germline, CDR1 is MGHRA and CDR2 YSYEKL. The V and J ends lost 6 bases and 1 base, in that order; junction bases with no gene match: 5. CDR3 DNA sequence: TGCGCCAGCAGTTTCAGCGGGACCCAAGAGACCCAGTACTTC. It encodes CASSFSGTQETQYF.

The rearrangement joins TRBV11-2 to TRBJ2-2; D is unresolved. V was shortened by 7 bases and J by 6 bases, with 18 bases between the two germline ends. Germline CDR1 SGHAT, CDR2 FQNNGV. The CDR3 contains 15 residues. This CDR3 reads CASIIRPGFPGELFF. CDR3 coding DNA: TGTGCCAGCATCATACGTCCGGGTTTCCCCGGGGAGCTGTTTTTT.

V is TRBV28 and J is TRBJ1-2; D perhaps matches TRBD1 (6 bases). V dropped 6 bases and J dropped 6 bases, with 17 bases sitting between them. CDR3 size: 14 residues. Per germline, CDR1 MDHEN and CDR2 SYDVKM. The CDR3 DNA sequence: TGTGCCAGCAGGGAAGGGGGTCGCCGGGATGGCTACACCTTC. This codes for CASREGGRRDGYTF.

The chain has TRBV6-1 and TRBJ2-5; D is possibly TRBD2 (6 bases). Per germline, CDR1 MNHNS and CDR2 SASEGT. Trimming stripped 7 bases from V and 6 bases from J, with 9 bases between. The CDR3 is 11 residues long. This CDR3 reads CASTGTQTQYF. DNA for the CDR3: TGTGCCAGCACCGGGACTCAGACCCAGTACTTC.

In DNA, the CDR3 is TGTGCCGGTTCGGGGGGCATGAACACTGAAGCTTTCTTT. Protein: CAGSGGMNTEAFF. V usage is TRBV27 and J usage is TRBJ1-1; possible D gene TRBD1, 6 bases. Germline loops: CDR1 MNHEY, CDR2 SMNVEV (reference sequence). V gave up 11 bases and J gave up 0 bases, with 13 bases separating them. This CDR3 comprises 13 residues.

V usage is TRBV2 and J usage is TRBJ1-2, with a weak D call TRBD1 (6 bases). V was clipped by 5 bases and J by 7 bases, with 20 bases between them. Germline CDR1 and CDR2: SNHLY and FYNNEI. This CDR3 region has 15 residues. CDR3 in DNA: TGTGCCAGCAGTTCCCCCAACAGGGCACGCGGTGGCTACACCTTC. Its translation: CASSSPNRARGGYTF.

V usage is TRBV15 and J usage is TRBJ2-6; D gene unclear. Germline assignment: CDR1 LNHNV and CDR2 YYDKDF (reference sequence). CDR3 length equals 16 residues. Trimming removed 1 base at V and 0 bases at J, with 7 bases between. The CDR3 DNA sequence: TGTGCCACCAGCAGAGGAGGAGTCTCTGGGGCCAACGTCCTGACTTTC. Residues: CATSRGGVSGANVLTF.

The rearrangement links TRBV7-9 to TRBJ2-1; a possible D gene is TRBD2 (5 bases). Germline assignment: CDR1 SEHNR and CDR2 FQNEAQ (reference sequence). There are 17 residues in the CDR3. The V gene lost 1 base and the J gene lost 7 bases, with 20 bases spanning the gap. The CDR3 nucleotides read TGTGCCAGCAGCTTAGTAGGACGGGTCACAGAGGGAAATGAGCAGTTCTTC. Its translation: CASSLVGRVTEGNEQFF.

The chain is built from TRBV11-3 and TRBJ2-5; possible D gene TRBD2, 5 bases. Germline V gives CDR1 SGHNT, CDR2 YENEEA. V lost 5 bases and J lost 2, with 15 bases in between. The CDR3 runs 15 residues. The CDR3 region has the DNA TGTGCCAGCAGCCCCGCGGGTTCGGGGCAAGAGACCCAGTACTTC. This codes for CASSPAGSGQETQYF.

CDR3 nucleotide sequence: TGTGCCAGTAGGGGCGGACAGGGACGAAACAATGAGCAGTTCTTC. It codes for CASRGGQGRNNEQFF. The V gene is TRBV19, the J gene TRBJ2-1; 8 bases line up with TRBD1. This CDR3 is 15 amino acids long. CDR1 and CDR2 (germline): LNHDA, SQIVND (reference sequence). With V trimmed by 6 bases and J by 5 bases, 9 bases remained unmatched.

This chain joins TRBV7-2 and TRBJ2-1; D possibly corresponds to TRBD2 (6 bases). V was shortened by 1 base and J by 6 bases, with 13 bases between the two germline ends. In germline, CDR1 is SGHTA, CDR2 FQGNSA. The CDR3 runs to 15 residues. This CDR3 is CASSLDLGLGNEQFF. In nucleotides, the CDR3 is TGTGCCAGCAGCTTAGATTTGGGACTGGGCAATGAGCAGTTCTTC.

This sequence joins TRBV7-9 and TRBJ2-5; 7 bases fit TRBD2. The trim removed 8 bases at V and 4 bases at J, leaving 13 bases unmatched. This CDR3 is 15 amino acids long. Germline CDR1 reads SEHNR; CDR2 reads FQNEAQ (reference sequence). CDR3 loop: CASEGRRGSGETQYF. In DNA form, the CDR3 reads TGTGCCAGCGAGGGCAGGCGGGGGAGCGGAGAGACCCAGTACTTC.

The chain combines TRBV5-1 with TRBJ2-1; TRBD2 matches 7 bases. CDR3 size: 16 residues. Germline V CDR1 and CDR2: SGHRS, YFSETQ. V lost 4 bases and J lost 2; bases outside the gene matches: 9. The CDR3 DNA reads as TGCGCCAGCAGCCGAACTAGCGATGGTCCCTACAATGAGCAGTTCTTC. It encodes CASSRTSDGPYNEQFF.

The chain couples TRBV6-6 to TRBJ1-1; D is ambiguous. The CDR3 length is 15 residues. V lost 2 bases and J 6 bases, leaving 16 bases between the germline ends. CDR1 MNHNY and CDR2 SVGAGI come from the germline V gene (reference sequence). The CDR3 DNA sequence: TGTGCCAGCAGTTACGAGACTCCTCAGAGGGCTGAAGCTTTCTTT. This sequence encodes CASSYETPQRAEAFF.

The chain has TRBV19 and TRBJ2-7; tentative D call: TRBD2 (6 bases). This CDR3 region has 14 residues. Trimming pared 5 bases from V and 3 bases from J, leaving 14 bases between. Germline values: CDR1 LNHDA, CDR2 SQIVND (reference sequence). The CDR3 protein is CASSSTTRYYEQYF. The CDR3 nucleotides are TGTGCCAGTAGTTCAACGACTAGGTACTACGAGCAGTACTTC.

The rearrangement joins TRBV7-6 to TRBJ1-5, with D hard to call. The CDR3 totals 15 residues. The germline gives CDR1 SGHVS, CDR2 FNYEAQ. Trimming shortened V by 7 bases and J by 4 bases, and 17 bases separated the two germline ends. The CDR3 coding sequence is TGTGCCAGCACAGCGGGATCTGGGTGGAATCAGCCCCAGCATTTT. Translation gives CASTAGSGWNQPQHF.

The rearrangement joins TRBV6-5 to TRBJ2-3; 7 nucleotides agree with TRBD1. The CDR3 spans 16 residues. The germline gives CDR1 MNHEY, CDR2 SVGAGI. With V trimmed by 2 bases and J by 0 bases, 5 bases remained unmatched. The CDR3, as DNA: TGTGCCAGCAGTTACCTAGGGACAGCGAGCACAGATACGCAGTATTTT. It translates to CASSYLGTASTDTQYF.